One and the same sample provided the 22 T cell receptor beta chains below, sequenced in a study of OX40 agonist ivuxolimab in advanced cancers. Here immunoSEQ multiplex PCR was the method, and the copy in TCRdb shows in-frame clones only, minus some. Here the sample spans approximately 60,000 clones, roughly nine tenths being singletons. The sample was CD4+ or CD8+ T cells sorted from blood, taken in a trial of the OX40 agonist ivuxolimab. The origin of the receptors is an adult with an advanced solid tumor such as melanoma, head and neck, liver or kidney cancer.

The chain carries TRBV14 and TRBJ2-7; D gene ambiguous. V was shortened by 6 bases and J by 2 bases, with 5 bases between the two germline ends. This CDR3 region has 11 residues. From germline, CDR1 is SGHDN and CDR2 FVKESK. CDR3 loop: CASSQTYEQYF. CDR3 coding DNA: TGTGCCAGCAGTCAGACCTACGAGCAGTACTTC. Together with reference TRBV14 and TRBJ2-7, the CDR3 gives the full variable domain: EAGVTQFPSHSVIEKGQTVTLRCDPISGHDNLYWYRRVMGKEIKFLLHFVKESKQDESGMPNNRFLAERTGGTYSTLKVQPAELEDSGVYFCASSQTYEQYFGPGTRLTVT.

This clone came up a few times. The chain links TRBV15 to TRBJ2-3; no clear D gene. This CDR3 is built from 16 residues. V was trimmed by 7 bases and J by 4 bases, leaving 21 bases between them. The germline gives CDR1 LNHNV, CDR2 YYDKDF (reference sequence). The chain's CDR3 is CATKLYSMIGADTQYF. The CDR3 DNA reads as TGTGCCACCAAGCTATACAGCATGATAGGAGCAGATACGCAGTATTTT.

A single count supports this clone. The CDR3 DNA reads as TGTGCCAGCAGTTTGACCAGGGCACTAGCGGGGGGCACCGGGGAGCTGTTTTTT. Translation: CASSLTRALAGGTGELFF. The chain couples TRBV28 to TRBJ2-2; 12 bases fit TRBD2. The J segment lost 4 bases and the V segment lost 3 bases, leaving 9 bases of the junction unmatched. Germline values: CDR1 MDHEN, CDR2 SYDVKM. This CDR3 is 18 amino acids long.

This clone was counted a few times. CDR3 loop: CAEQGAVDTEAFF. The CDR3, as DNA: TGTGCGGAACAGGGGGCGGTCGACACTGAAGCTTTCTTT. V is TRBV28 and J is TRBJ1-1; 9 bases map to TRBD1. There are 13 residues in the CDR3. Germline V CDR1 and CDR2: MDHEN, SYDVKM.

The V call is TRBV11-3, the J call TRBJ2-3, with TRBD1 matching 8 bases. Germline-derived CDR1 and CDR2 are SGHNT and YENEEA. Trimming took 3 bases from V and 2 from J; bases not matched to a gene: 4. CDR3 length: 15 amino acids. The CDR3, as DNA: TGTGCCAGCAGCTTGCAGGGACAGGTCACAGATACGCAGTATTTT. It translates to CASSLQGQVTDTQYF.

J is TRBJ2-1 and V is TRBV19, with 10 bases aligning to TRBD2. Germline values: CDR1 LNHDA, CDR2 SQIVND (reference sequence). The V segment lost 6 bases and the J segment 4 bases; nucleotides outside the gene matches: 6. The CDR3 runs to 15 residues. The CDR3, as DNA: TGTGCCAGTAGGAGGACTAGCGGAATATACAATGAGCAGTTCTTC. Residues: CASRRTSGIYNEQFF.

This clone was detected only a few times. The rearrangement links TRBV27 to TRBJ1-2; D may be TRBD1 (6 bases). The ends were cut back, 8 bases at V and 4 bases at J, with 17 bases in the middle. The V gene's germline CDR1 is MNHEY and CDR2 SMNVEV (reference sequence). The CDR3 loop spans 14 amino acids. The CDR3 reads CASRRYPGVYGYTF. CDR3 bases: TGTGCCAGCCGTCGATACCCAGGGGTCTATGGCTACACCTTC.

The chain employs TRBV28 and TRBJ2-7; no definite D call. This CDR3 comprises 15 residues. From germline, CDR1 is MDHEN and CDR2 SYDVKM. Trimming shortened V by 6 bases and J by 5 bases, and 20 bases separated the two germline ends. CDR3 residues: CASRGSAPSRDEQYF. The CDR3 DNA is TGTGCCAGCAGGGGTTCCGCACCAAGCCGGGACGAGCAGTACTTC.

The chain uses TRBV6-5 and TRBJ2-7; 8 positions agree with TRBD2. There are 15 residues in the CDR3. Germline V lookup: CDR1 MNHEY, CDR2 SVGAGI. J lost 2 bases, V lost 6 bases, and 9 bases had no gene match. The CDR3 is CASSPGWRGAYEQYF. The CDR3 DNA is TGTGCCAGCAGCCCGGGGTGGCGGGGGGCCTACGAGCAGTACTTC.

The chain links TRBV18 to TRBJ1-1; TRBD1 might be the D (5 bases). The CDR3 runs 15 residues. Trimming took 1 base from V and 7 from J, leaving 16 bases between them. Per the germline V gene, CDR1 is KGHSH and CDR2 is LQKENI. CDR3 coding DNA: TGTGCCAGCTCACCACAAGGACAAATGGATATTGAAGCTTTCTTT. Protein sequence: CASSPQGQMDIEAFF.

V gene TRBV7-8 combines with J gene TRBJ1-3; D unresolved. Germline CDR1 reads SGHVS; CDR2 reads FQNEAQ. CDR3 length equals 15 residues. Trimming took 2 bases from V and 0 from J, leaving 8 bases between them. The CDR3 coding sequence is TGTGCCAGCAGCTTAATGGTTAGCTCTGGAAACACCATATATTTT. Translating it yields CASSLMVSSGNTIYF.

The CDR3 sequence: CASSATNTGELFF. The CDR3 region has the DNA TGTGCCAGCAGTGCAACGAACACCGGGGAGCTGTTTTTT. This chain connects TRBV28 to TRBJ2-2; D is uncertain. CDR1 is MDHEN and CDR2 is SYDVKM in the germline V gene. The CDR3 loop spans 13 amino acids. V was shortened by 5 bases and J by 0 bases, with 4 bases between the two germline ends.

The gene calls are TRBV7-3 and TRBJ1-3; 7 bases align to TRBD1. V trimming: 5 bases; J trimming: 6 bases; junction bases outside the gene matches: 10. The CDR3 extends over 15 amino acids. CDR1 SGHTA and CDR2 FQGTGA come from the germline V gene. In DNA form, the CDR3 reads TGTGCCAGCAGCCACCGGGACAGAGAGTTAAACACCATATATTTT. Translated: CASSHRDRELNTIYF.

This clone appeared a single time. V is TRBV7-8 and J is TRBJ1-4, with D tentatively TRBD1 (6 bases). V dropped 5 bases and J dropped 1 base, with 14 bases sitting between them. Germline CDR1 reads SGHVS; CDR2 reads FQNEAQ. This CDR3 is built from 16 residues. The chain's CDR3 is CASSPRGGLTNEKLFF. The CDR3 coding sequence is TGTGCCAGCAGCCCCCGGGGGGGGCTAACTAATGAAAAACTGTTTTTT.

The V and J genes are TRBV5-4 and TRBJ2-1; the match to TRBD2 covers 10 bases. Germline V gene lookup returns CDR1 SGHNT and CDR2 YYREEE (reference sequence). J gave up 14 bases and V 0 bases, and 8 bases lay outside the gene matches. The CDR3 has 14 residues. The CDR3 nucleotides read TGTGCCAGCAGCTTGGCCCTAGCGGGAGAGTTCGAGTTCTTC. Translating it yields CASSLALAGEFEFF. Complete variable domain (other parts from reference TRBV5-4 and TRBJ2-1): ETGVTQSPTHLIKTRGQQVTLRCSSQSGHNTVSWYQQALGQGPQFIFQYYREEENGRGNFPPRFSGLQFPNYSSELNVNALELDDSALYLCASSLALAGEFEFFGPGTRLTVL.

The chain joins TRBV6-4 to TRBJ2-2; D may match TRBD1 or TRBD2 (5 bases each). Trimming shortened V by 5 bases and J by 5 bases, and 9 bases separated the two germline ends. In germline, CDR1 is MRHNA, CDR2 SNTAGT. The CDR3 totals 13 residues. The CDR3 protein is CASSPWGTGELFF. DNA for the CDR3: TGTGCCAGCAGTCCTTGGGGGACCGGGGAGCTGTTTTTT.

The chain recombines TRBV7-9 with TRBJ2-5; D perhaps matches TRBD1 (5 bases). Trimming took off 1 base at V and 2 bases at J, with 17 bases between the two ends. The germline gives CDR1 SEHNR, CDR2 FQNEAQ (reference sequence). The CDR3 runs to 17 residues. CDR3 coding DNA: TGTGCCAGCAGCTTAGGAAGTTTGTCAGGGCCGCAAGAGACCCAGTACTTC. This gives the protein CASSLGSLSGPQETQYF. Using reference TRBV7-9 and TRBJ2-5 for the parts outside the CDR3, the full variable domain is DTGVSQNPRHKITKRGQNVTFRCDPISEHNRLYWYRQTLGQGPEFLTYFQNEAQLEKSRLLSDRFSAERPKGSFSTLEIQRTEQGDSAMYLCASSLGSLSGPQETQYFGPGTRLLVL.

This clone was seen a handful of times. The V gene is TRBV30, the J gene TRBJ1-1; TRBD1 matches 10 bases. There are 13 residues in the CDR3. V trimming: 5 bases; J trimming: 5 bases; junction bases outside the gene matches: 5. Per germline, CDR1 GTSNPN and CDR2 SVGIG (reference sequence). In nucleotides, the CDR3 is TGTGCCTGGGACAGGGGGCTGGGAACTGAAGCTTTCTTT. This gives the protein CAWDRGLGTEAFF.

V gene TRBV28 combines with J gene TRBJ2-3; D not certain. The CDR3 is 12 residues long. The V gene's germline CDR1 is MDHEN and CDR2 SYDVKM. Trimming pared 7 bases from V and 3 bases from J, leaving 8 bases between. CDR3 nucleotides: TGTGCCAGCACCGAAGCGACAGATACGCAGTATTTT. Translation gives CASTEATDTQYF.

V gene TRBV6-6 combines with J gene TRBJ1-1; no clear D. Germline V gives CDR1 MNHNY, CDR2 SVGAGI (reference sequence). The CDR3 covers 15 residues. Trimming stripped 2 bases from V and 0 bases from J, with 10 bases between. The CDR3 protein is CASSYDQVVNTEAFF. CDR3 nucleotide sequence: TGTGCCAGCAGTTACGATCAGGTTGTGAACACTGAAGCTTTCTTT.

The V call is TRBV6-5, the J call TRBJ2-1, with D maybe TRBD1 (6 bases). CDR3 length equals 14 residues. Between the trimmed V and J ends, which lost 2 bases and 9 bases, there was a span of 14 bases. CDR1 is MNHEY and CDR2 is SVGAGI in the germline V gene. This CDR3 reads CASSYLGGRSEQFF. The CDR3 DNA sequence: TGTGCCAGCAGTTACCTAGGGGGTCGGAGTGAGCAGTTCTTC.

The rearrangement uses TRBV11-2 and TRBJ2-7, with 9 bases that match TRBD1. This CDR3 is built from 14 residues. V gave up 2 bases and J gave up 3 bases; unmatched junction bases: 2. Germline V gene lookup returns CDR1 SGHAT and CDR2 FQNNGV. The CDR3 bases are TGTGCCAGCAGCTTAACAGGGGGCATCTACGAGCAGTACTTC. Translation gives CASSLTGGIYEQYF.